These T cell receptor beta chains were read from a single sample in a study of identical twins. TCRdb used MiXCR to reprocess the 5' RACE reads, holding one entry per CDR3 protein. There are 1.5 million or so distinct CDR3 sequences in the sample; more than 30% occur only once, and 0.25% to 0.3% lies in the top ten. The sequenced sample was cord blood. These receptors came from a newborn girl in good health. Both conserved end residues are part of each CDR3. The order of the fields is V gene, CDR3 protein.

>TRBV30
CAWNYVPLGEQYF
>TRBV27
CASSRLDRVDQPQHF
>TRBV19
CASSPAGLAIDEQYF
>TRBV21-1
CASSKALHCYEQYF
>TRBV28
CASRVADDQPQHF
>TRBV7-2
CASSLSIAYEQYF
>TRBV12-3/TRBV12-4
CASSPTRDRVRYTEAFF
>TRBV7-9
CASSPIGPGKSNYEKLFF
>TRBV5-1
CASSSDGSYNEQFF
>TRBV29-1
CSPSGASGELFF
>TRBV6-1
CASSERDGNEQFF
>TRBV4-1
CASSQEWRGVPSSYNEQFF
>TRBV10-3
CAISEVPGVTEAFF
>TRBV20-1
CSARARGPSYNEQFF
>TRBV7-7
CASSSLGQSNYGYTF
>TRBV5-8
CASSRGTGYTDTQYF
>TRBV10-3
CAISDSSGRSNEQFF
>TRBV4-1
CASSQGWLARNLAKNIQYF
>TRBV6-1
CASSENRSPLHF
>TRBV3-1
CASSQGRYSGSADTQYF
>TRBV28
CASSRPGTGRSNQPQHF
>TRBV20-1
CSSGQGGTAFF
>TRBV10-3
CATGLAYQETQYF
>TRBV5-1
CASSPGPRTIYNEQFF
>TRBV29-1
CSVGFLNTEAFF
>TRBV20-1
CSAIKQGGNSPLHF
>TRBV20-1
CSASNGKWGNQPQHF
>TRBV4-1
CASSIRPSGSYKQYF
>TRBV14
CASSQDWKALKNYGCTF
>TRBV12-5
CASGLTSTDTQYF
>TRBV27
CASSLVPGANTQYF
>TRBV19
CASSIDLTGSYEQYF
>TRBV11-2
CASSFRKQTGTDTQYF
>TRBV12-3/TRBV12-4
CASSIRTVNEKLFF
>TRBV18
CASSQSGSSYNAQFF
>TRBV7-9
CASSLVVGGDPEAFF
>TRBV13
CASSNRDTSYEQYF
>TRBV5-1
CASNLAWTGNGKLFF
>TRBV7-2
CASSLAGVRNTEAFF
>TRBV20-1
CSARPDRGGYTYEQYF
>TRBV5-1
CASSRSSGGATDTQYF
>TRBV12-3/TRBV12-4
CASRADSYTDTQYF